Included here is one TCR beta chain sequence, with context. The data were obtained in a study of cytomegalovirus exposure and HLA in healthy donors. Vbeta (60) and Jbeta (13) primers were used in the PCR. Clones were read by immunoSEQ multiplex PCR, and TCRdb kept only the in-frame ones, dropping some. The repertoire includes under 100,000 clones, 78% of them detected once, and 5.5% to 7% sits in the top ten. V shed 7 bases and J 4 bases; nucleotides not matched to a gene: 9. The CDR3 is 14 residues long. Germline V lookup: CDR1 SQVTM, CDR2 ANQGSEA. The origin of this receptor is a man between 18 and 35 years old in good health and CMV-seropositive. The chain recombines TRBV29-1 with TRBJ1-3; 8 nucleotides line up with TRBD1. Sequenced material: PBMCs. CDR3 amino acids: CSALDRERGNTIYF. CDR3 bases: TGCAGCGCCTTGGACAGGGAGAGGGGAAACACCATATATTTT.